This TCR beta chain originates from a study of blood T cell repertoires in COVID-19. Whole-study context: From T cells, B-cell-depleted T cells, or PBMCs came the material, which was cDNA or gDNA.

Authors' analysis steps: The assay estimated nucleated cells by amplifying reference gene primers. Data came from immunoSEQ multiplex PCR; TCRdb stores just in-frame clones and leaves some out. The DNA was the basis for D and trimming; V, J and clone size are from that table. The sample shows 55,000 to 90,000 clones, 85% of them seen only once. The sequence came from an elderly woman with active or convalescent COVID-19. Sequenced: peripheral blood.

The CDR3 DNA is TGTGCCAGCAGCGTAGATGCACCCGACAGGGCCCGTTCCTATGGCTACACCTTC. The encoded protein is CASSVDAPDRARSYGYTF. This chain uses TRBV9 with TRBJ1-2, with 7 nucleotides matching TRBD1. Germline trimming cut 0 bases from V and 4 bases from J; bases unmatched to any gene: 15. The CDR3 has 18 amino acids. Germline V gene sequence: CDR1 SGDLS, CDR2 YYNGEE.